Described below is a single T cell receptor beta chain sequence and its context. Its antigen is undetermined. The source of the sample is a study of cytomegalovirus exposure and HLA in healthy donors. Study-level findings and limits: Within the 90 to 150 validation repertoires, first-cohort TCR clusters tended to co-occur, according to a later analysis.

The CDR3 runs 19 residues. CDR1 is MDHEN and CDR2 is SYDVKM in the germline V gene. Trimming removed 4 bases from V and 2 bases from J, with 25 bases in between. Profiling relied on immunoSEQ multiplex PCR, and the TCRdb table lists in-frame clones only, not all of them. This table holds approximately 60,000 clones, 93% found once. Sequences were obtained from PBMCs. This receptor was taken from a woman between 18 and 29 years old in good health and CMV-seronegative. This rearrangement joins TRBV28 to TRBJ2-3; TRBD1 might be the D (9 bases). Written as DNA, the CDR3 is TGTGCCAGCAGTTGGGGGACAGGGCGGCTAGCGGGTTCCACAGATACGCAGTATTTT. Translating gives CASSWGTGRLAGSTDTQYF.